Below are 5 T cell receptor beta chains sequenced from a single sample in a study of CXCR3-negative and CXCR3-positive naive CD8 T cells. Preparation of TRB cDNA libraries relied on 5' RACE carrying UMI labels. Using the 5' RACE reads, TCRdb records one entry per CDR3 protein without DNA. The sample data list tens of thousands of distinct CDR3 sequences. Points from the study as a whole: The study found more hydrophobic TRB CDR3s in CXCR3-positive naive cells than in CXCR3-negative naive cells.

Their target antigens are unknown. Input material: naive CXCR3+ CD8+ T cells from blood. Subset indicated: CD45RO-CCR7+CD27+CD95- naive CD8+ T cells expressing CXCR3 (TNR3+). All receptors come from a human donor in good health. Some clones in this sample may be carry-over from other donors' samples.

The rearrangement links TRBV7-6 to TRBJ2-1. Germline CDR1 and CDR2: SGHVS and FNYEAQ. The CDR3 is made up of 16 amino acids. Here the CDR3 reads CASSLVVGGLHNEQFF.

This chain connects TRBV7-9 to TRBJ2-5; TCRdb indicates TRBD1, and absent DNA this call remains unverified. CDR1 SEHNR and CDR2 FQNEAQ come from the germline V gene (reference sequence). This CDR3 has 14 residues. The CDR3 reads CASSPGQGQETQYF.

V and J are TRBV20-1 and TRBJ2-3; the D call from TCRdb, TRBD2, cannot be confirmed without DNA. Germline CDR1 reads DFQATT; CDR2 reads SNEGSKA (reference sequence). The CDR3 runs 16 residues. Here the CDR3 reads CSARDGWKGPSDTQYF.

This rearrangement joins TRBV19 to TRBJ2-1; the D gene TCRdb calls, TRBD1, cannot be checked with no DNA. Germline V gene sequence: CDR1 LNHDA, CDR2 SQIVND (reference sequence). The CDR3 contains 15 residues. The CDR3 spells CASSHRRERLDEQFF.

The chain combines TRBV19 with TRBJ2-7; TCRdb lists TRBD1, though no DNA is available to test this call. The germline gives CDR1 LNHDA, CDR2 SQIVND (reference sequence). CDR3 length: 15 residues. This CDR3 reads CASSPAGQGAYEQYF.